A selection of T cell receptor beta chains follows, all from one sample in a study of response to subunit inactivated influenza vaccine. MiXCR, run by TCRdb on the RT-PCR reads, gives a single entry per CDR3 protein. The table lists 280,000 or so distinct CDR3 sequences, 21% of them singletons. Sequenced here: PBMCs from blood, sampled 21 months after vaccination. Receptors were obtained from a man aged 45 to 70 who received an inactivated influenza vaccine. CDR3s include the opening cysteine and the closing phenylalanine or tryptophan. D genes are given only for firm matches. The size entry is marked missing in some rows and otherwise reads once, few, many or a size class.

d_call: TRBD1; j_call: TRBJ1-6; v_call: TRBV12-3/TRBV12-4; clone_size: -; cdr3_nt: TGTGCCAGCAGCAGACAGGGCCTGAATTCACCCCTCCACTTT; cdr3_aa: CASSRQGLNSPLHF
d_call: -; j_call: TRBJ1-2; v_call: TRBV11-2; clone_size: -; cdr3_nt: TGTGCCAGCAGCCGGCAGGGAAATGGCTATGGCTACACCTTC; cdr3_aa: CASSRQGNGYGYTF
d_call: TRBD2; j_call: TRBJ2-5; v_call: TRBV3-1; clone_size: -; cdr3_nt: TGTGCCAGCAGCCCGACTAGCGGGAGAGGGGGGGAGACCCAGTACTTC; cdr3_aa: CASSPTSGRGGETQYF
d_call: -; j_call: TRBJ2-1; v_call: TRBV6-1; clone_size: -; cdr3_nt: TGTGCCAGCAGTCCGCAAAATCCAGGGGCCCATGAGCAGTTCTTC; cdr3_aa: CASSPQNPGAHEQFF
d_call: -; j_call: TRBJ1-2; v_call: TRBV6-1; clone_size: -; cdr3_nt: TGTGCCAGCGTGGGGGGCGCGGGGTATGGCTACACCTTC; cdr3_aa: CASVGGAGYGYTF
d_call: -; j_call: TRBJ1-1; v_call: TRBV10-3; clone_size: -; cdr3_nt: TGTGCCATCAGTGAAGGGCAGACAAACACTGAAGCTTTCTTT; cdr3_aa: CAISEGQTNTEAFF
d_call: -; j_call: TRBJ1-5; v_call: TRBV15; clone_size: few; cdr3_nt: TGTGCCACCAGCAGAGATGCGCCCCATCCCCAGCATTTT; cdr3_aa: CATSRDAPHPQHF
d_call: -; j_call: TRBJ1-4; v_call: TRBV20-1; clone_size: few; cdr3_nt: TGCAGTGCGGTCCCGGGGACAACTAATGAAAAACTGTTTTTT; cdr3_aa: CSAVPGTTNEKLFF
d_call: TRBD2; j_call: TRBJ2-1; v_call: TRBV28; clone_size: -; cdr3_nt: TGTGCCAGCAGTCTTCCCGGGACTAGCAGATACAATGAGCAGTTCTTC; cdr3_aa: CASSLPGTSRYNEQFF
d_call: TRBD1; j_call: TRBJ1-4; v_call: TRBV7-7; clone_size: -; cdr3_nt: TGTGCTAGCAGCACGGACAGGGGTGGAAAACTGTTTTTT; cdr3_aa: CASSTDRGGKLFF
d_call: -; j_call: TRBJ2-3; v_call: TRBV6-5; clone_size: few; cdr3_nt: TGTGCCAGCAGTTACCAAGCAGCTAGCACAGATACGCAGTATTTT; cdr3_aa: CASSYQAASTDTQYF
d_call: -; j_call: TRBJ2-1; v_call: TRBV9; clone_size: -; cdr3_nt: TGTGCCAGCAGCGGCGGGGTTAGGATCAACAATGAGCAGTTCTTC; cdr3_aa: CASSGGVRINNEQFF
d_call: -; j_call: TRBJ1-1; v_call: TRBV4-2; clone_size: few; cdr3_nt: TGTGCCAGCAGCCAAGATTTTATCATGGGGGTGAACACTGAAGCTTTCTTT; cdr3_aa: CASSQDFIMGVNTEAFF
d_call: -; j_call: TRBJ1-1; v_call: TRBV2; clone_size: many; cdr3_nt: TGTGCCAGCAGGTCGGACAGTCTAGCTTTCTTT; cdr3_aa: CASRSDSLAFF
d_call: TRBD2; j_call: TRBJ2-3; v_call: TRBV15; clone_size: -; cdr3_nt: TGTGCCACCAGCAGAGGGAATAGCGGGGGAACAGATACGCAGTATTTT; cdr3_aa: CATSRGNSGGTDTQYF
d_call: -; j_call: TRBJ1-1; v_call: TRBV7-6; clone_size: -; cdr3_nt: TGTGCCAGCAGCTCCAGGGTTTCGGACACTGAAGCTTTCTTT; cdr3_aa: CASSSRVSDTEAFF
d_call: TRBD1; j_call: TRBJ1-2; v_call: TRBV28; clone_size: -; cdr3_nt: TGTGCCAGCAGTACTCGGGTTGGGACAGGTTCCTCAACAAACTATGGCTACACCTTC; cdr3_aa: CASSTRVGTGSSTNYGYTF
d_call: -; j_call: TRBJ1-1; v_call: TRBV7-6; clone_size: many; cdr3_nt: TGTGCCAGCAGCTTAGCGGCAGGGAGCACTGAAGCTTTCTTT; cdr3_aa: CASSLAAGSTEAFF
d_call: -; j_call: TRBJ2-2; v_call: TRBV7-9; clone_size: few; cdr3_nt: TGTGCCAGCAGCTTAGCGGGGCAGACGAACACCGGGGAGCTGTTTTTT; cdr3_aa: CASSLAGQTNTGELFF
d_call: TRBD1; j_call: TRBJ1-2; v_call: TRBV12-3/TRBV12-4; clone_size: many; cdr3_nt: TGTGCCAGCAGCTCCACAGGGGGGGGTTTAAACTATGGCTACACCTTC; cdr3_aa: CASSSTGGGLNYGYTF
d_call: -; j_call: TRBJ1-3; v_call: TRBV5-5; clone_size: few; cdr3_nt: TGTGCCAGCAGCGGACAAGATTCCTCTGGAAACACCATATATTTT; cdr3_aa: CASSGQDSSGNTIYF
d_call: TRBD2; j_call: TRBJ2-3; v_call: TRBV7-6; clone_size: few; cdr3_nt: TGTGCCAGCAGTCCCGGACTAGCGGGAGTCCGGACAGATACGCAGTATTTT; cdr3_aa: CASSPGLAGVRTDTQYF
d_call: -; j_call: TRBJ2-3; v_call: TRBV7-9; clone_size: -; cdr3_nt: TGTGCCAGCAGCCATCGGGGGACGGGGAAGGGCACAGATACGCAGTATTTT; cdr3_aa: CASSHRGTGKGTDTQYF
d_call: -; j_call: TRBJ1-1; v_call: TRBV7-9; clone_size: few; cdr3_nt: TGTGCCAGCAGCTTAGCGTCCGGAGAGAACACTGAAGCTTTCTTT; cdr3_aa: CASSLASGENTEAFF
d_call: TRBD2; j_call: TRBJ2-3; v_call: TRBV2; clone_size: few; cdr3_nt: TGTGCCAGCACCCCTCCCAGCGGGGGGGGTAGCACAGATACGCAGTATTTT; cdr3_aa: CASTPPSGGGSTDTQYF
d_call: TRBD1; j_call: TRBJ2-7; v_call: TRBV15; clone_size: few; cdr3_nt: TGTGCCACCAGCAGAGATCTGGGCGGGACAGGGAACTCCTACGAGCAGTACTTC; cdr3_aa: CATSRDLGGTGNSYEQYF
d_call: -; j_call: TRBJ1-6; v_call: TRBV3-1; clone_size: many; cdr3_nt: TGTGCCAGCAGCCAAGTCGCGGGGGGTTTGCGTGATTCACCCCTCCACTTT; cdr3_aa: CASSQVAGGLRDSPLHF
d_call: -; j_call: TRBJ2-5; v_call: TRBV20-1; clone_size: -; cdr3_nt: TGCAGTGCAATTTCCCGGGGCAATGACCAAGAGACCCAGTACTTC; cdr3_aa: CSAISRGNDQETQYF
d_call: TRBD1; j_call: TRBJ1-1; v_call: TRBV12-3/TRBV12-4; clone_size: once; cdr3_nt: TGTGCCAGCAGCCGCGGACAGGAGGCTGAAGCTTTCTTT; cdr3_aa: CASSRGQEAEAFF
d_call: -; j_call: TRBJ2-2; v_call: TRBV28; clone_size: -; cdr3_nt: TGTGCCAGCAGTTTATGGGGCAGAGAAACCGGGGAGCTGTTTTTT; cdr3_aa: CASSLWGRETGELFF
d_call: TRBD1; j_call: TRBJ1-1; v_call: TRBV12-3/TRBV12-4; clone_size: -; cdr3_nt: TGTGCCAGCAGTTTTACCCCGGGACAGGGTAACACTGAAGCTTTCTTT; cdr3_aa: CASSFTPGQGNTEAFF
d_call: -; j_call: TRBJ2-1; v_call: TRBV11-2; clone_size: few; cdr3_nt: TGTGCCAGCAGCTTAGACTTAGCGGAGGCAAGAAGACGCAATGAGCAGTTCTTC; cdr3_aa: CASSLDLAEARRRNEQFF
d_call: -; j_call: TRBJ2-5; v_call: TRBV4-2; clone_size: -; cdr3_nt: TGTGCCAGCAGCCAAGATAGAGGGGCTGGATTGGAGACCCAGTACTTC; cdr3_aa: CASSQDRGAGLETQYF
d_call: TRBD2; j_call: TRBJ2-7; v_call: TRBV20-1; clone_size: few; cdr3_nt: TGCAGTGCTAGGGACATAGCGGGCCGGGAGCAGTACTTC; cdr3_aa: CSARDIAGREQYF
d_call: -; j_call: TRBJ1-2; v_call: TRBV7-3; clone_size: few; cdr3_nt: TGTGCCAGCAGCTTAGCTCCCGGTCTCAACTATGGCTACACCTTC; cdr3_aa: CASSLAPGLNYGYTF
d_call: TRBD2; j_call: TRBJ2-3; v_call: TRBV6-2/TRBV6-3; clone_size: -; cdr3_nt: TGTGCCAGCACCCACCTGGGACTAGCGGACACAGATACGCAGTATTTT; cdr3_aa: CASTHLGLADTDTQYF
d_call: TRBD2; j_call: TRBJ2-7; v_call: TRBV19; clone_size: -; cdr3_nt: TGTGCCAGTAGTATAGAATCCGGGACTAGCGGTTCCTACGAGCAGTACTTC; cdr3_aa: CASSIESGTSGSYEQYF
d_call: -; j_call: TRBJ2-7; v_call: TRBV6-1; clone_size: -; cdr3_nt: TGTGCCAGCAGGCTAAAGGGACCCGGGGAGAGGTACGAGCAGTACTTC; cdr3_aa: CASRLKGPGERYEQYF
d_call: TRBD1; j_call: TRBJ1-4; v_call: TRBV5-1; clone_size: few; cdr3_nt: TGCGCCAGCAGCTTGACCCCCCTTACGACAGGGATCGGAAAACTGTTTTTT; cdr3_aa: CASSLTPLTTGIGKLFF
d_call: -; j_call: TRBJ1-5; v_call: TRBV28; clone_size: -; cdr3_nt: TGTGCCAGCAGTCGCGCAGGGAATCGGGATCAGCCCCAGCATTTT; cdr3_aa: CASSRAGNRDQPQHF
d_call: TRBD2; j_call: TRBJ2-1; v_call: TRBV9; clone_size: -; cdr3_nt: TGTGCCAGCAGCGTAGGAGCTAGCGGGAGGGTGAATGAGCAGTTCTTC; cdr3_aa: CASSVGASGRVNEQFF
d_call: -; j_call: TRBJ2-1; v_call: TRBV2; clone_size: few; cdr3_nt: TGTGCCAGCAGTTCTAGCCGGAGTGGGAATGAGCAGTTCTTC; cdr3_aa: CASSSSRSGNEQFF
d_call: -; j_call: TRBJ1-1; v_call: TRBV4-2; clone_size: many; cdr3_nt: TGTGCCAGCAGCCAATGGGGCCCTGAAGCTTTCTTT; cdr3_aa: CASSQWGPEAFF
d_call: -; j_call: TRBJ2-7; v_call: TRBV5-1; clone_size: -; cdr3_nt: TGCGCCAGCAGCTTGACCGCGGGTCAGTACGAGCAGTACTTC; cdr3_aa: CASSLTAGQYEQYF
d_call: -; j_call: TRBJ1-1; v_call: TRBV28; clone_size: few; cdr3_nt: TGTGCCAGCAGCAACCCTACCACAGGGCATGTAGCTTTCTTT; cdr3_aa: CASSNPTTGHVAFF
d_call: -; j_call: TRBJ2-1; v_call: TRBV2; clone_size: few; cdr3_nt: TGTGCCAGCACCTTCTCCAGGTCATCCTACAATGAGCAGTTCTTC; cdr3_aa: CASTFSRSSYNEQFF
d_call: TRBD1; j_call: TRBJ1-4; v_call: TRBV5-1; clone_size: few; cdr3_nt: TGCGCCAGCAACCCTGGGGGCAGGGGGCATGAAAAACTGTTTTTT; cdr3_aa: CASNPGGRGHEKLFF
d_call: -; j_call: TRBJ2-2; v_call: TRBV10-2; clone_size: -; cdr3_nt: TGCGCCAGCAGACCTATGACGGTTGCGAACACCGGGGAGCTGTTTTTT; cdr3_aa: CASRPMTVANTGELFF
d_call: -; j_call: TRBJ1-2; v_call: TRBV20-1; clone_size: many; cdr3_nt: TGCAGTGCTAGAGGACAGTCCTATGGCTACACCTTC; cdr3_aa: CSARGQSYGYTF
d_call: -; j_call: TRBJ2-1; v_call: TRBV6-4; clone_size: -; cdr3_nt: TGTGCCAGCAGGACTACGAGCTCCTACAATGAGCAGTTCTTC; cdr3_aa: CASRTTSSYNEQFF
d_call: -; j_call: TRBJ2-2; v_call: TRBV29-1; clone_size: -; cdr3_nt: TGCAGCGGCTCGAACACCGGGGAGCTGTTTTTT; cdr3_aa: CSGSNTGELFF
d_call: -; j_call: TRBJ1-4; v_call: TRBV12-3/TRBV12-4; clone_size: few; cdr3_nt: TGTGCCAGCAGTTTCCCCCTGGGTAAAGGAGAAGAAAAACTGTTTTTT; cdr3_aa: CASSFPLGKGEEKLFF
d_call: -; j_call: TRBJ2-1; v_call: TRBV10-3; clone_size: once; cdr3_nt: TGTGCCATCAGTGAGTCGGTGGGTAGTTACAATGAGCAGTTCTTC; cdr3_aa: CAISESVGSYNEQFF